This T cell receptor beta chain was profiled in a study of CD8+CD57+ T cells in acquired aplastic anemia. The study's findings and limits: Between patients and controls, CD8+ Simpson's diversity did not vary significantly.

The V gene's germline CDR1 is KGHDR and CDR2 SFDVKD. The CDR3 is made up of 16 amino acids. The trim removed 4 bases at V and 0 bases at J, leaving 6 bases unmatched. This clonotype was seen repeatedly, ten times or more. The antigen is not known. A single base separates this from a much larger clone, so it may be a read error. TCR beta VDJ and CDR3 profiles were obtained from a genomic DNA template. In TCRdb, the reads were re-called with MiXCR into one record per CDR3 protein. The sample has approximately 98,000 distinct CDR3 sequences, about half seen once; the top ten hold about 32%. Sequencing was performed on sorted CD4+, CD8+, or CD8+CD57+ T cells (not recorded which) from PBMCs. The chain combines TRBV24-1 with TRBJ2-3; 7 bases map to TRBD1. The sequence derives from a human donor in good health, serving as a control. CDR3 region: CATSDRGQASTDTQYF. DNA of the CDR3: TGTGCCACCAGTGACCGAGGACAGGCCAGCACAGATACGCAGTATTTT.